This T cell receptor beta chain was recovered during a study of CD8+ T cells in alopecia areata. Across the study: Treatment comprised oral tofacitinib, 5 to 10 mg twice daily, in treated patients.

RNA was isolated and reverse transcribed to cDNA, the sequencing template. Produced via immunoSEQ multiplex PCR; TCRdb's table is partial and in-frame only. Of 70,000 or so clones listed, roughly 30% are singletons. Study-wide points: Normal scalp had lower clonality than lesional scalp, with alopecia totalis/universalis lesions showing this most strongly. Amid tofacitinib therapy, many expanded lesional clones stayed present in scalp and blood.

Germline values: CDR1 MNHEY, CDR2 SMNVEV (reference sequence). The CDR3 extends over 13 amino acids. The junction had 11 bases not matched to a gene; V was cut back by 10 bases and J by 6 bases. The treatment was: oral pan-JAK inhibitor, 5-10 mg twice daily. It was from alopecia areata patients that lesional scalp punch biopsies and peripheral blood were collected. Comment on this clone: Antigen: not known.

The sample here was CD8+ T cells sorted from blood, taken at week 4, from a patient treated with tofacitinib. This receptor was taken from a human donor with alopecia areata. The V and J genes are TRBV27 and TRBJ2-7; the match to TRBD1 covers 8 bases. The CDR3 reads CATRTGRTAEQYF. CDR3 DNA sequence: TGTGCCACACGGACAGGGCGAACCGCCGAGCAGTACTTC.